The entry that follows covers one TCR beta chain sequence. This clonotype occurred a few times. It lacks a known antigen. No qualities accompany the bases; no much larger clone lies one base away. Instrument on record: Illumina NovaSeq 6000. cDNA libraries for TCRalpha and TCRbeta were prepared by 5'RACE using constant-segment primers, with sample barcodes and unique molecular identifiers added. Trizol reagent was used to extract RNA from every sample. Library amplification was performed in two PCR steps, and a second sample barcode and Illumina TruSeq adapters were introduced in the second step. Sequencing of the libraries was done on an Illumina NovaSeq, producing 2 x 150 bp paired-end reads. The authors processed their data as follows. The reads were demultiplexed and collapsed into UMI-guided consensus sequences using migec v1.2.7. Using mixcr v2.1.11, the UMI consensuses were aligned to TRA and TRB V and J templates and assembled into clonotypes. A clonotype was counted as expanded or contracted only if both edgeR and NoisET called the change significant, with noise models trained on biological replicates. For edgeR calls, the thresholds were a false discovery rate-adjusted p below 0.01 and a log2 fold-change of 1. As an exploratory analysis of dynamics, max-normalized trajectories of the 1000 most abundant clonotypes were examined with PCA combined with hierarchical clustering. Each responding clone was given a CD4 or CD8 phenotype based on the CD4+ and CD8+ repertoires, which had been sequenced separately. Using fastp trimming at Q25 and MiXCR clonotype assembly, TCRdb reanalyzed the public sequencing data and kept in-frame beta chains. Each entry merges the rows of one CDR3 protein and shows their most common DNA and genes. The V and J calls follow TCRdb's processing rather than the paper's. The sample table shows 250,000 to 300,000 distinct CDR3 sequences, and 15% to 20% are seen once. Around 23% of the sample is held by the ten biggest clonotypes.

Ficoll-Paque density gradient centrifugation was used to isolate PBMCs. This sample is drawn from a study of T-cell memory formation after mild COVID-19 (dated by TCRdb to about 2021). Regarding the study in general: TCR sequence clusters from the two donors were largely donor specific. The cohort comprised two young, previously healthy adult volunteers, one female and one male. T-cell clones expanding and contracting after mild COVID-19 in two donors were tracked by longitudinal TCRalpha and TCRbeta repertoire sequencing.

The CDR3 covers 13 residues, taking in both the cysteine and the phenylalanine. Kept here is only the CDR3 DNA, which spans 39 bases and is read in frame from base 1. Germline trimming: 2 bases from V, 8 bases from J; junction bases outside gene matches: 4. CDR1 and CDR2, per the germline V gene (reference sequence), are MNHNY and SVGAGI. Results the study describes overall, beyond this receptor: Contracting CD4+ clones were located mainly in the CM and EM memory subsets, whereas CD8+ clones were found to be enriched in EMRA. Only a couple of mild cases were covered by the study, and larger cohorts that include severe cases with pre-infection samples were considered necessary. Some responding clones were detected in pre-infection memory, which suggested that pre-existing cross-reactive memory T cells had joined the SARS-CoV-2 response. Clones contracting from day 15 to 85 had balanced CD4/CD8 phenotypes, while a second wave expanding from day 15 to 37 was biased towards CD4+. Whether the second-wave clones peaking on day 37 were SARS-CoV-2 specific was not confirmed.

The chain uses TRBV6-6 and TRBJ1-2, and 8 junctional nucleotides match TRBD1. The receptor was isolated from a man aged 18 to 30 who had mild COVID-19 (a few samples of this study predate the infection). The sample titles of this study are shuffled in the database, so cell type and time point are left out; the donor was told from shared clones. The sequencing sample was made of PBMCs or a T cell subset sorted from them (not recorded which). The CDR3 loop reads CASSYGTGEGYTF. The sequenced DNA: TGTGCCAGCAGTTACGGGACAGGCGAGGGCTACACCTTC.